This entry describes one T cell receptor (beta chain). Its antigen is not known. These data belong to a study of cytomegalovirus exposure and HLA in healthy donors. Study details: Earlier, some 180 million T cells were analyzed, and 90 million to 120 million unique TCR beta sequences were found among them. The study's findings and limits: Some V segments, including TRBV6-2 and TRBV6-3, were excluded as indistinguishable. An analysis that came later showed most CMV-associated TCR beta chains appearing HLA-restricted. A classifier reportedly called cytomegalovirus status with high sensitivity and specificity.

This CDR3 spans 15 amino acids. V lost 6 bases, J lost 3 bases, and 9 bases stayed unmatched. Germline CDR1 and CDR2: MDHEN and SYDVKM. 60 Vbeta and 13 Jbeta primers were used in PCR. Assay used: immunoSEQ multiplex PCR; TCRdb lists only in-frame clones, some missing. In the table there are about 90,000 clones, around 62% of which are singletons. The sequenced sample consisted of PBMCs. V gene TRBV28 combines with J gene TRBJ2-7; 9 nucleotides line up with TRBD1. The receptor was isolated from a woman aged 25 to 39 in good health and CMV-seropositive. CDR3: CASSHFGTGRYEQYF. The CDR3 nucleotides are TGTGCCAGCAGCCACTTCGGGACAGGGCGCTACGAGCAGTACTTC.